This T cell receptor beta chain originates from a study of a mutant IDH1 vaccine in newly diagnosed glioma. Study-level information: A roughly 62% male, around 38% female split and a mean age of 40.4 years characterized treated patients.

Time point meaning: baseline, week 1 (first vaccination visit). Treatment: pre-vaccination baseline after standard-of-care therapy. Every donor had a new WHO grade 3 or 4 astrocytoma that was IDH1-mutant, with loss of nuclear ATRX. A remark on this clone: The antigen remains unidentified.

The study's findings and limits: 85% to 95% of patients showed vaccine-induced immune responses across multiple MHC alleles. With respect to changes in top peripheral T cell clonotypes, pseudoprogression seemed unrelated.

The CDR3 is 12 residues long. From germline, CDR1 is SEHNR and CDR2 FQNEAQ (reference sequence). The V gene lost 2 bases and the J gene lost 7 bases, with 9 bases spanning the gap. Sequencing used immunoSEQ multiplex PCR; TCRdb keeps in-frame clones, though not all of them. Of over 30,000 clones in the sample, about three quarters are singletons; the top ten hold 9% to 10%. This specimen consisted of peripheral blood mononuclear cells (PBMCs), obtained from a glioma patient treated with radiotherapy, temozolomide or both. This clonotype originated in a man aged 45-65 years with glioma. Some clones in this sample may be carry-over from other donors' samples. This rearrangement joins TRBV7-9 to TRBJ2-7, with D perhaps TRBD1 (6 bases). CDR3 nucleotides: TGTGCCAGCAGCTTACGAGGGGGTGAGCAGTACTTC. It translates to CASSLRGGEQYF.